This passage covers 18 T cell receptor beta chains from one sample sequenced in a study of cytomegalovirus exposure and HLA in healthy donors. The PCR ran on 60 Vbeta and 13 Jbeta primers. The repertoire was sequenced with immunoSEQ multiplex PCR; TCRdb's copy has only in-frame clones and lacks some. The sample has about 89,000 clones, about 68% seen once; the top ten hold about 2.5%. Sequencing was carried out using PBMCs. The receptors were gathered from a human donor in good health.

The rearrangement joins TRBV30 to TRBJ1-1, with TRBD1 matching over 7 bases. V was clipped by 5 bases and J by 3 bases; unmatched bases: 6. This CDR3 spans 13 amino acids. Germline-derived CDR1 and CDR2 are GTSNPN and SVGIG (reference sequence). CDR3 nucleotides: TGTGCCTGGGGAGGGGGCATGGACACTGAAGCTTTCTTT. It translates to CAWGGGMDTEAFF.

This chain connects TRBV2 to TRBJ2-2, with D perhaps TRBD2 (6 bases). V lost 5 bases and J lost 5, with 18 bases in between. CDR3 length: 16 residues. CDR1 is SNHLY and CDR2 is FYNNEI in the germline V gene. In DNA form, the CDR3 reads TGTGCCAGCAGTAGGAGTGGACGGGGGAATACCGGGGAGCTGTTTTTT. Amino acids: CASSRSGRGNTGELFF.

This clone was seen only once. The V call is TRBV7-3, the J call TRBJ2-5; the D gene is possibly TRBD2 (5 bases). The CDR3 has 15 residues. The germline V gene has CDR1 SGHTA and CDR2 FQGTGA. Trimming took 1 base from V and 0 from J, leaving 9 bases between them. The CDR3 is CASSLSGSHQETQYF. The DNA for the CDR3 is TGTGCCAGCAGCTTAAGTGGGAGCCACCAAGAGACCCAGTACTTC. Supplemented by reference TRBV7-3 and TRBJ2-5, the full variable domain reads GAGVSQTPSNKVTEKGKYVELRCDPISGHTALYWYRQSLGQGPEFLIYFQGTGAADDSGLPNDRFFAVRPEGSVSTLKIQRTERGDSAVYLCASSLSGSHQETQYFGPGTRLLVL.

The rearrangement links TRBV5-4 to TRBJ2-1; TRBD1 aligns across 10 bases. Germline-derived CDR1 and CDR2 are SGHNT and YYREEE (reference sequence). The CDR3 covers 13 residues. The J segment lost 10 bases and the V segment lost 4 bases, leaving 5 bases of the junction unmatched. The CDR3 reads CASSADRGREQFF. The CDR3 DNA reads TGTGCCAGCAGCGCGGACAGGGGGAGGGAGCAGTTCTTC.

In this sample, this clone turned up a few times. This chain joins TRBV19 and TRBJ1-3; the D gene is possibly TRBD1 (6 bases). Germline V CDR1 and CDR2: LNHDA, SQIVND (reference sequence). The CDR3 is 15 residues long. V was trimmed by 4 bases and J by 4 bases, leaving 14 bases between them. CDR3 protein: CASSKNRAIGNTIYF. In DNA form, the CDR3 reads TGTGCCAGTAGTAAGAACAGGGCAATCGGAAACACCATATATTTT.

The CDR3 region has the DNA TGCGCCAGCAGCCACTCGACAGGGGGTACTGAAGCTTTCTTT. Translated: CASSHSTGGTEAFF. This chain connects TRBV4-1 to TRBJ1-1; TRBD1 matches at 9 bases. This CDR3 is built from 14 residues. Losses at the gene ends were 3 bases for V and 5 bases for J; bases not matched to a gene: 4. The germline CDR1 and CDR2 sequences are MGHRA and YSYEKL.

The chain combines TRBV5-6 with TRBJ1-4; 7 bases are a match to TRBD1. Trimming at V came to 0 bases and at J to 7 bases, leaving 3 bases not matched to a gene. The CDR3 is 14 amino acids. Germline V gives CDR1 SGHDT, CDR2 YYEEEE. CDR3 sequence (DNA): TGTGCCAGCAGCTTGGGCAGGGGGAGTGAAAAACTGTTTTTT. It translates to CASSLGRGSEKLFF.

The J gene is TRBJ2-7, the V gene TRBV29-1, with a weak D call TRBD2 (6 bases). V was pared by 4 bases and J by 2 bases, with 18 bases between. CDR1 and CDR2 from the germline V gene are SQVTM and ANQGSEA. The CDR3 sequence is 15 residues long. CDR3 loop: CSVGGYGRGTYEQYV. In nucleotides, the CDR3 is TGCAGCGTTGGGGGATATGGGCGGGGAACCTACGAGCAGTACGTC.

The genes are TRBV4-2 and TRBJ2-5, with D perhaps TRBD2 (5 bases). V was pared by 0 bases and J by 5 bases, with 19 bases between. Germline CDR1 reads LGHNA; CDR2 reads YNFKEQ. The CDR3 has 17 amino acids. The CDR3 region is CASSQDGGQAVRETQYF. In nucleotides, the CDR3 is TGTGCCAGCAGCCAAGATGGAGGCCAGGCGGTCAGGGAGACCCAGTACTTC.

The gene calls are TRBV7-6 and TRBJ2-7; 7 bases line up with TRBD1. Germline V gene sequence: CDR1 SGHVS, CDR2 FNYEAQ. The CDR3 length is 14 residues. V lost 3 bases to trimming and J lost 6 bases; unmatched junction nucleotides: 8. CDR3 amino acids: CASSFDRVRSEQYF. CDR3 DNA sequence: TGTGCCAGCAGCTTCGACAGGGTACGAAGCGAGCAGTACTTC.

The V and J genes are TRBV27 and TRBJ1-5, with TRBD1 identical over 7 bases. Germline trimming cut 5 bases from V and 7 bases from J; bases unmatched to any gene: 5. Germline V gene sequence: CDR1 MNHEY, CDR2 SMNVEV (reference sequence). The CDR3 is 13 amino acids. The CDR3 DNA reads TGTGCCAGCAGTCCCCCAGGGGGACAGCCCCAGCATTTT. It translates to CASSPPGGQPQHF.

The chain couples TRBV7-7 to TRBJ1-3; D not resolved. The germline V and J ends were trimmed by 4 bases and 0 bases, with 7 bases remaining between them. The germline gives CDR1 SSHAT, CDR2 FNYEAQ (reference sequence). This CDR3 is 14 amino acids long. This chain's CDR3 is CASSSGVSGNTIYF. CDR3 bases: TGTGCCAGCAGCTCCGGGGTCTCTGGAAACACCATATATTTT.

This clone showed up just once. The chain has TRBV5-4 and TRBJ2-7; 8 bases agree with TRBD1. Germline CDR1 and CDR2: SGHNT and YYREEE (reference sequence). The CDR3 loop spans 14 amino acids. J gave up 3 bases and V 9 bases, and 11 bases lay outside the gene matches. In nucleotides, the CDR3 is TGTGCCACCAGGAACAGGGGGACTCTCTACGAGCAGTACTTC. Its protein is CATRNRGTLYEQYF.

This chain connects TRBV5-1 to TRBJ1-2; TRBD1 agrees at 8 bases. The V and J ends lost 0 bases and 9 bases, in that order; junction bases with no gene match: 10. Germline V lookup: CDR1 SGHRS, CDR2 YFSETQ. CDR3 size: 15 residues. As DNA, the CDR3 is TGCGCCAGCAGCTTGGGAGACAGGGGCTTAGAAAGCTACACCTTC. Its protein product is CASSLGDRGLESYTF.

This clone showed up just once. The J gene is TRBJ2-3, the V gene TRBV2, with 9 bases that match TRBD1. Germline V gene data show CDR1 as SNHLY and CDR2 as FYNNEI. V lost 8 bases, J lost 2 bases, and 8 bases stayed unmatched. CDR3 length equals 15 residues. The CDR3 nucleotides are TGTGCCAGCGACGGACAGGGGCAAAACACAGATACGCAGTATTTT. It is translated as CASDGQGQNTDTQYF.

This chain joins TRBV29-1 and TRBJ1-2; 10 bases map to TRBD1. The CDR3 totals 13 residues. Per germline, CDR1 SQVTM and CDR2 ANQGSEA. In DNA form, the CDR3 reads TGCAGTGTATTCGGGACAGGGGCATTCGGCTACACCTTC. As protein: CSVFGTGAFGYTF.

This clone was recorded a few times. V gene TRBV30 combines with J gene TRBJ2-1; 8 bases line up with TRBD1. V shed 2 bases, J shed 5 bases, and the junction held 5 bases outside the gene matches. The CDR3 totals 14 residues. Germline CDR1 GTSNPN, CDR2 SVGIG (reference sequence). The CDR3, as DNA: TGTGCCTGGAGTCTCACAGGGGGTAACAATGAGCAGTTCTTC. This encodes CAWSLTGGNNEQFF.

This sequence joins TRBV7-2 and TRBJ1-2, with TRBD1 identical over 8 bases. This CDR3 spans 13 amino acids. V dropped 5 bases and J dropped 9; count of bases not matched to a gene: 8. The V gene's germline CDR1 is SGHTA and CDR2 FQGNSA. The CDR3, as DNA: TGTGCCAGCAGCGAAACAGGGGGGAGGAGCTACACCTTC. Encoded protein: CASSETGGRSYTF.